This T cell receptor beta chain appears in the sequencing data of a study of OX40 agonist ivuxolimab in advanced cancers. This clone was recorded once. TCRdb's table, derived via immunoSEQ multiplex PCR, lists solely in-frame clones and lacks some. The sample has some 81,000 clones, around 86% seen once. The CDR3 contains 11 residues. Germline-derived CDR1 and CDR2 are LNHDA and SQIVND (reference sequence). The V and J ends lost 7 bases and 8 bases respectively, with 11 bases between them. The chain has TRBV19 and TRBJ1-1; D uncertain. The origin of this receptor is an adult with an advanced solid tumor such as melanoma, head and neck, liver or kidney cancer. The material sequenced was CD4+ or CD8+ T cells sorted from blood, taken in a trial of the OX40 agonist ivuxolimab. As DNA, the CDR3 is TGTGCCAGTACCGTCTTCGGGGAAGCTTTCTTT. Its protein is CASTVFGEAFF.